This T cell receptor (beta chain) was found in a study of T cell responses to AZD1222 COVID-19 vaccine (dated by TCRdb to the early 2020s). Context from the whole study: A total of about 250 trial participants underwent TCR sequencing, of whom roughly 210 had received two doses of AZD1222 and around 25 had received two doses of the MenACWY control vaccine. Enrollment into the trials was organized by age into subgroups of 18-55, 56-69 and 70-plus years, and those subgroups contained roughly 150, 30 and 60 TCR-sequenced participants, respectively.

General study outcomes and caveats: The 56-69-year group was small, and its depth increase did not reach significance, likely because of low power. The whole spike protein was spanned by vaccine-associated CD4 TCRs, and dominant responses were seen in regions 160-218 and 743-854. Reportedly, close to half of the unique spike-specific TCRs recognized epitopes lying outside the regions that are mutated in the B.1.351 and B.1.1.7 variants. Most participants were white British and females outnumbered males, and the authors suggested that clonal diversity may have been underestimated. Because no day 14 peak-response samples were available, repertoires were characterized only after the peak T cell response. Only a handful of AZD1222 recipients were SARS-CoV-2 seropositive at baseline, limiting conclusions about previously exposed vaccinees. Spike-specific TCR breadth and depth rose significantly after two AZD1222 doses compared with day 0 and with MenACWY recipients.

As for this clone: There is no known antigen for this receptor. No much larger clone exists at a distance of one base, and base qualities are not known.

The CDR3 measures 12 amino acids from cysteine to phenylalanine. This entry keeps only the CDR3 DNA: 36 bases, framed from base 1. V and J lose 3 bases and 3 bases, and a span of 9 bases separates them. As encoded in the germline V gene (reference sequence), CDR1 is GTSNPN while CDR2 is SVGIG. This sample's time point label indicates: about 28 days (+/-7) after the second vaccine dose. AZD1222 recipients given second doses at about 4 weeks or at about 12 weeks were pooled, since spike-specific TCR depth and breadth were not found to differ between the two schedules. Vaccinee samples were obtained from the UK trials COV001 and COV002, which included a single-blind randomized controlled phase 2/3 trial of AZD1222 (ChAdOx1 nCoV-19) in healthy adults. For TCRbeta chain sequencing, PBMC samples were collected from trial participants at day 0 and at day 28 after the second dose. The CDR3 regions of human TCRbeta chains were analyzed by immunosequencing. As for the authors' bioinformatics: TCRs in the repertoires were matched against a reference library of SARS-CoV-2-specific TCRs that had been generated with the MIRA antigen-specificity platform. Breadth was defined as the fraction of unique TCRs that were SARS-CoV-2-associated, and depth was defined as the fraction of total T cells that were SARS-CoV-2-associated. Each spike-specific TCR was assigned to its reactive spike region and to a CD4 or CD8 class using the MIRA data. Log10-transformed breadth and depth values were compared by one-way ANOVA with Sidak's multiple comparisons tests. TCRdb mirrors the immuneACCESS table, restricted to in-frame sequences. Some clones are absent from its copies; in checked studies, under half trace to an unresolved V gene, and the reason for the others is unknown. From that table come the V and J calls and clone size; the DNA was used to work out D and trimming. This sample has 65,000 to 75,000 clones in its table, and over 60% of those were observed once. The ten top clones hold less than 50% of the sample.

This sequence originates from an adult who received the AZD1222 COVID-19 vaccine. The sequenced sample was peripheral blood, obtained 28 days after the second AZD1222 dose. Here the chain combines TRBV30 and TRBJ2-7; the D gene assignment is ambiguous. CDR3 sequence: CAWSGGIYEQYF. In nucleotides, the sequence is TGTGCCTGGAGCGGTGGTATCTACGAGCAGTACTTC.